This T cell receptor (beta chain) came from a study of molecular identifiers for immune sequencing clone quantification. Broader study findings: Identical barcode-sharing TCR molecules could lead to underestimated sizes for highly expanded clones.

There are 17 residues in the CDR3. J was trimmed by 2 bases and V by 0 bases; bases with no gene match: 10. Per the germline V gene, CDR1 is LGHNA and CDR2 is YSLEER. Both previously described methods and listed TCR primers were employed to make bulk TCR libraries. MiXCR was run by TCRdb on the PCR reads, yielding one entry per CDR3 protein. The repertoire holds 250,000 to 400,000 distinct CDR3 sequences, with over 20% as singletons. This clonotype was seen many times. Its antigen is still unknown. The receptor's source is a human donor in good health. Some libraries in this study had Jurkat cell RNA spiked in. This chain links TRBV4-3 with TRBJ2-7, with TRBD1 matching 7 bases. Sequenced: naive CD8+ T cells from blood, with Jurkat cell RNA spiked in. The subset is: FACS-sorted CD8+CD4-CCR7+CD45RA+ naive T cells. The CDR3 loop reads CASSQEGHRDSPYEQYF. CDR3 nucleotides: TGCGCCAGCAGCCAAGAGGGGCACCGGGACAGTCCCTACGAGCAGTACTTC.